The 20 T cell receptor beta chains below were found in one sample sequenced in a study of breast tumors, draining lymph nodes, adjacent tissues. Samples came from axillary lymph nodes draining the breast cancer. TCRdb reprocessed the multiplex PCR reads via MiXCR and lists one record per CDR3 protein. Found here are around 150,000 distinct CDR3 sequences, approximately 32% of them singletons; the top ten hold 2% to 2.5%. Sequencing was performed on axillary lymph node tissue. These receptors were collected from a female donor with breast cancer. Some clones in this sample may be carry-over from other donors' samples.

This clonotype was seen at least ten times. CDR3 region: CASSQMMGQGSSYNSPLHF. The CDR3 coding sequence is TGTGCCAGCAGCCAAATGATGGGACAGGGAAGCTCCTATAATTCACCCCTCCACTTT. The chain recombines TRBV3-1 with TRBJ1-6, with 9 bases matching TRBD1. Germline CDR1 LGHDT, CDR2 YNNKEL (reference sequence). Trimming cost V 2 bases and J 0 bases; bases outside gene matches: 8. The CDR3 totals 19 residues.

This sequence joins TRBV7-3 and TRBJ2-1; 14 bases align to TRBD2. Germline CDR1 reads SGHTA; CDR2 reads FQGTGA. Losses at the gene ends were 1 base for V and 6 bases for J; bases not matched to a gene: 20. This CDR3 has 22 amino acids. The CDR3 sequence is CASSLRGVGLAGDPSPRNEQFF. The CDR3 nucleotides are TGTGCCAGCAGCTTAAGGGGAGTGGGACTAGCGGGGGATCCCTCTCCCCGCAATGAGCAGTTCTTC. Using reference TRBV7-3 and TRBJ2-1 for the parts outside the CDR3, the full variable domain is GAGVSQTPSNKVTEKGKYVELRCDPISGHTALYWYRQSLGQGPEFLIYFQGTGAADDSGLPNDRFFAVRPEGSVSTLKIQRTERGDSAVYLCASSLRGVGLAGDPSPRNEQFFGPGTRLTVL.

This clonotype appeared many times. V is TRBV30 and J is TRBJ2-1; 11 bases fit TRBD2. Trimming took 3 bases from V and 2 from J; bases not matched to a gene: 3. The CDR3 covers 15 residues. Germline values: CDR1 GTSNPN, CDR2 SVGIG (reference sequence). The CDR3 DNA is TGTGCCTGGAGGCTAGCGGGGGGACCCTACAATGAGCAGTTCTTC. It encodes CAWRLAGGPYNEQFF.

This clonotype was recorded at least ten times. The gene calls are TRBV5-4 and TRBJ1-3; the match to TRBD1 covers 7 bases. Germline V gene data show CDR1 as SGHNT and CDR2 as YYREEE (reference sequence). With 4 bases clipped from V and 0 bases from J, the junction kept 4 bases outside the gene matches. The CDR3 is 15 residues long. CDR3 in DNA: TGTGCCAGCAGCCAGGGGGGTGCCTCTGGAAACACCATATATTTT. This sequence encodes CASSQGGASGNTIYF.

The sample holds many counts of this clonotype. This chain connects TRBV6-6 to TRBJ2-1, with 8 nucleotides matching TRBD1. The germline V gene has CDR1 MNHNY and CDR2 SVGAGI (reference sequence). The trim removed 5 bases at V and 10 bases at J, leaving 19 bases unmatched. The CDR3 has 17 amino acids. In DNA, the CDR3 is TGTGCCAGCAGTCCCCGGACAGGGTCCCCCTACGGAGGGGAGCAGTTCTTC. Its translation: CASSPRTGSPYGGEQFF.

Many counts were recorded for this clonotype. The chain recombines TRBV19 with TRBJ2-5; 10 bases fit TRBD1. The trim removed 6 bases at V and 4 bases at J, leaving 11 bases unmatched. From germline, CDR1 is LNHDA and CDR2 SQIVND (reference sequence). The CDR3 sequence is 16 residues long. CDR3 in amino acids: CASSYRRQGAGETQYF. DNA for the CDR3: TGTGCCAGTAGCTACCGAAGACAGGGGGCAGGAGAGACCCAGTACTTC.

This clonotype was seen at least ten times. The rearrangement links TRBV6-5 to TRBJ1-2, with 9 bases that match TRBD1. The germline CDR1 and CDR2 sequences are MNHEY and SVGAGI. The CDR3 runs 14 residues. After removal of 5 bases from V and 4 bases from J, the junction contained 5 bases not matched to a gene. The CDR3 region has the DNA TGTGCCAGCAGTCCTCGGGACAGGGCCTATGGCTACACCTTC. Encoded protein: CASSPRDRAYGYTF.

This clonotype was observed a single time. The chain couples TRBV9 to TRBJ2-7; no reliable D call. Trimming pared 0 bases from V and 7 bases from J, leaving 5 bases between. Germline CDR1 is SGDLS and CDR2 is YYNGEE. The CDR3 length is 11 residues. CDR3 in DNA: TGTGCCAGCAGCGTAGGGTATGAGCAGTACGTC. Translation gives CASSVGYEQYV.

A note on this clonotype: A much larger clone differs from this one at a single base, so this may be a read error. The CDR3 sequence: CASSLYFATGF. The DNA of the CDR3 is TGTGCCAGCAGCTTGTACTTCGCGACAGGCTTC. V and J are TRBV5-8 and TRBJ2-7, with D possibly TRBD1 on 6 matching bases. Germline CDR1 is SGHTS and CDR2 is YDEGEE. The CDR3 loop spans 11 amino acids.

This clonotype has a count of ten or more. V usage is TRBV7-6 and J usage is TRBJ1-6, with unresolved D. Trimming left V 1 base short and J 8 bases short, with 12 bases between. This CDR3 is 15 amino acids long. In germline, CDR1 is SGHVS, CDR2 FNYEAQ. The CDR3 coding sequence is TGTGCCAGCAGCTTAGACGTGTTCGGGGATTCACCCCTCCACTTT. Encoded protein: CASSLDVFGDSPLHF.

This clonotype was counted at least ten times. V usage is TRBV7-9 and J usage is TRBJ2-5, with TRBD1 identical over 9 bases. In germline, CDR1 is SEHNR, CDR2 FQNEAQ (reference sequence). Trimming removed 6 bases from V and 4 bases from J; junction bases left unmatched: 9. The CDR3 spans 15 residues. This CDR3 is CASRLFTGQGETQYF. CDR3 sequence (DNA): TGTGCCAGCAGATTATTCACGGGACAGGGAGAGACCCAGTACTTC.

This clonotype was seen repeatedly, ten times or more. The J gene is TRBJ2-7, the V gene TRBV18, with D tentatively TRBD1 (6 bases). CDR3 length: 15 amino acids. Trimming took off 0 bases at V and 3 bases at J, with 12 bases between the two ends. The V gene's germline CDR1 is KGHSH and CDR2 LQKENI. The CDR3 loop is CASSPPGRGDYEQYF. CDR3 DNA: TGTGCCAGCTCACCACCTGGCAGGGGTGACTACGAGCAGTACTTC. Based on the CDR3 plus reference TRBV18 and TRBJ2-7, the full variable domain is NAGVMQNPRHLVRRRGQEARLRCSPMKGHSHVYWYRQLPEEGLKFMVYLQKENIIDESGMPKERFSAEFPKEGPSILRIQQVVRGDSAAYFCASSPPGRGDYEQYFGPGTRLTVT.

In regard to this clonotype: One end of the junction fails to match germline, which may point to a read error. V gene TRBV12-3 or TRBV12-4 combines with J gene TRBJ1-5; D is undetermined. The CDR3 loop spans 11 amino acids. CDR3 nucleotides: TGTGTCAGCAGTTTAACGGGGCCCCAGCATTTT. It encodes CVSSLTGPQHF.

As for this clonotype: At one end, the junction sequence differs from germline, possibly due to a read error. The J gene is TRBJ1-6, the V gene TRBV7-2; D is undetermined. This CDR3 spans 18 amino acids. Germline V gene data show CDR1 as SGHTA and CDR2 as FQGNSA. The CDR3: CASGSFGSTSSYNPPLHF. CDR3 nucleotide sequence: TGTGCCAGCGGCTCATTCGGGTCAACAAGCTCCTATAATCCACCCCTCCACTTT.

The chain carries TRBV20-1 and TRBJ1-1; TRBD1 matches at 8 bases. The CDR3 totals 14 residues. Germline V gives CDR1 DFQATT, CDR2 SNEGSKA (reference sequence). After removal of 1 base from V and 3 bases from J, the junction contained 4 bases not matched to a gene. CDR3: CSARVMDRDTEAFF. CDR3 sequence (DNA): TGCAGTGCTAGAGTAATGGACAGGGACACTGAAGCTTTCTTT.

This chain connects TRBV7-2 to TRBJ1-5; D may be TRBD1 (6 bases). Germline V gene sequence: CDR1 SGHTA, CDR2 FQGNSA. This CDR3 is 14 amino acids long. V lost 0 bases and J 11 bases, leaving 14 bases between the germline ends. CDR3 sequence: CASSLAGGRETQHF. The CDR3 region has the DNA TGTGCCAGCAGCTTAGCGGGGGGGCGAGAGACCCAGCATTTT.

This clonotype was recorded a few times. This may stem from a read error, because a much larger clone lies one nucleotide away. The chain has TRBV6-5 and TRBJ2-1; no clear D gene. Germline CDR1 reads MNHEY; CDR2 reads SVGAGI. V was pared by 5 bases and J by 6 bases, with 8 bases between. The CDR3 is made up of 12 amino acids. The CDR3 is CASSPSFNEQFF. The CDR3 region has the DNA TGTGCCAGCAGTCCGAGCTTCAATGAGCAGTTCTTC.

The gene calls are TRBV7-9 and TRBJ2-7; TRBD2 agrees at 8 bases. CDR3 length: 14 residues. CDR1 and CDR2 (germline): SEHNR, FQNEAQ (reference sequence). Trimming cost V 3 bases and J 6 bases; bases outside gene matches: 7. CDR3 nucleotides: TGTGCCAGCAGCTTGGTGGGCGGGAGGTTCGAGCAGTACTTC. The encoded protein is CASSLVGGRFEQYF.

The chain employs TRBV7-8 and TRBJ2-7; no firm D call. The V gene lost 0 bases and the J gene lost 6 bases, with 6 bases spanning the gap. This CDR3 contains 12 residues. Germline CDR1 reads SGHVS; CDR2 reads FQNEAQ. The CDR3, as DNA: TGTGCCAGCAGCTTAGCCACTGGCGAGCAGTACTTC. Translating gives CASSLATGEQYF.

This clonotype was recorded many times. The V and J genes are TRBV5-1 and TRBJ2-7, with D perhaps being TRBD1 or TRBD2 (5 bases each). The CDR3 contains 16 residues. Trimming took off 4 bases at V and 3 bases at J, with 20 bases between the two ends. CDR1 and CDR2 (germline): SGHRS, YFSETQ. In DNA form, the CDR3 reads TGCGCCAGCAGCCCGGGACGGGGCACAGGTGGCTACGAGCAGTACTTC. Translating gives CASSPGRGTGGYEQYF.